This TCR beta chain was captured in a study of long-term antiretroviral therapy in people with HIV. The junction had 8 bases not matched to a gene; V was cut back by 1 base and J by 7 bases. Germline V gene lookup returns CDR1 MGHRA and CDR2 YSYEKL. The CDR3 spans 15 residues. Points on this clone: Its antigen remains unidentified.

Researchers ran immunoSEQ v3.0 at survey level. Method: immunoSEQ multiplex PCR; TCRdb's copy keeps in-frame clones and lacks some. The data show roughly 15,000 clones, 85% to 90% seen once. General study results and limits: The data indicate that diversity increased after ART but remained below transplant donor controls. The study collected no data on ART adherence, viral resistance or therapy changes.

Sampling of each donor yielded at least one pre-ART PBMC sample and at least two post-ART PBMC samples. This clonotype was obtained from a young woman with HIV. The sequencing here drew on unsorted PBMCs, taken approximately 2.3 years before starting antiretroviral therapy. The J gene is TRBJ1-2, the V gene TRBV4-1, with 8 bases that match TRBD1. The CDR3 DNA reads as TGCGCCAGCAGCCAAGCGGACAGGGAAGTATCTGGCTACACCTTC. As protein: CASSQADREVSGYTF.